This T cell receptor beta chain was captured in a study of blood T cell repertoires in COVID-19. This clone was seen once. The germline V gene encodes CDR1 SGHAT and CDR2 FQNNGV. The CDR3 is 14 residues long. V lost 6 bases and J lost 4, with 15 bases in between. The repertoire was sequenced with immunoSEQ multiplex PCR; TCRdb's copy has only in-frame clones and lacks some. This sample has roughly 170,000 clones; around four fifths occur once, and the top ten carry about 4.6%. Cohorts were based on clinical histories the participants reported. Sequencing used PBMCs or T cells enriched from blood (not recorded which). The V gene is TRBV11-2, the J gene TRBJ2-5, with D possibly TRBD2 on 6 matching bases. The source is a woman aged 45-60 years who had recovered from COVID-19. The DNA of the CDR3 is TGTGCCAGCAGAAATTCTAAAGCGGGAGAGACCCAGTACTTC. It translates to CASRNSKAGETQYF.